What follows describes a single T cell receptor beta chain. In germline, CDR1 is SGHAT, CDR2 FQNNGV. Trimming left V 3 bases short and J 5 bases short, with 20 bases between. CDR3 length: 16 amino acids. This specimen comes from a study of blood T cell repertoires in COVID-19. Study background: Samples taken during acute and convalescent COVID-19 were collected in the United States, Italy and Spain.

Original data processing: Reference gene primers were amplified, and this amplification served to estimate nucleated cell counts. Sequenced by immunoSEQ multiplex PCR; TCRdb stores in-frame clones only, minus some. V, J and clone size derive from that table, while D and trimming were established from the DNA sequence. Among approximately 210,000 clones listed, about 90% were seen once. The rearrangement joins TRBV11-2 to TRBJ2-7; possibly TRBD1 for D (5 bases). The sequencing sample was made of peripheral blood. This sequence was found in a man aged 25-40 years with acute or convalescent COVID-19. CDR3 residues: CASSFNLGQGGHEQYF. The DNA for the CDR3 is TGTGCCAGCAGCTTCAATCTCGGGCAGGGCGGCCACGAGCAGTACTTC.